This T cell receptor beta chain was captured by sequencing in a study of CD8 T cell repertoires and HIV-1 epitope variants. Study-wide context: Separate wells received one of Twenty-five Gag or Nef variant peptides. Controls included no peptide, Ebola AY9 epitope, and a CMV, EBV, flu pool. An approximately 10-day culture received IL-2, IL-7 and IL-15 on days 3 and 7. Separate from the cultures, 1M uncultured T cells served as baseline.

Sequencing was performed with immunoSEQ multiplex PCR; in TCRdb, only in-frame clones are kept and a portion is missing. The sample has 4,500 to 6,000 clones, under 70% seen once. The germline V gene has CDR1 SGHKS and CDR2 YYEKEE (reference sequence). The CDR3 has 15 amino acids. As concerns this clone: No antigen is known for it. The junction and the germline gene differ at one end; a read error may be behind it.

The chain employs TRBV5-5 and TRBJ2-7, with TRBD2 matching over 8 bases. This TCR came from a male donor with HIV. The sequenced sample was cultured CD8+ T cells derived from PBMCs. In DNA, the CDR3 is TGTGCCAGCAGCTTGGGAGGCGGGGGGCAGCCTGATCGAGACTTC. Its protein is CASSLGGGGQPDRDF.